The T cell receptor beta chain under discussion was sequenced for a study of control samples from healthy donors and cancer patients. CDR1 and CDR2 from the germline V gene are SGHRS and YFSETQ. This CDR3 spans 17 amino acids. V was shortened by 0 bases and J by 4 bases, with 16 bases between the two germline ends. Libraries were prepared by immunoSEQ multiplex PCR; TCRdb keeps only in-frame clonotypes and omits some of them. The data show some 80,000 clones, with around 94% seen just once and almost 6% held by the top ten. Sample: blood. The sequence was collected from a woman aged 55-75 years in good health. The rearrangement links TRBV5-1 to TRBJ1-4, with D perhaps matching TRBD1 (6 bases). The CDR3 nucleotides are TGCGCCAGCAGCTTGGGCGCTGGGGGCCGGGTTAATGAAAAACTGTTTTTT. As protein: CASSLGAGGRVNEKLFF.